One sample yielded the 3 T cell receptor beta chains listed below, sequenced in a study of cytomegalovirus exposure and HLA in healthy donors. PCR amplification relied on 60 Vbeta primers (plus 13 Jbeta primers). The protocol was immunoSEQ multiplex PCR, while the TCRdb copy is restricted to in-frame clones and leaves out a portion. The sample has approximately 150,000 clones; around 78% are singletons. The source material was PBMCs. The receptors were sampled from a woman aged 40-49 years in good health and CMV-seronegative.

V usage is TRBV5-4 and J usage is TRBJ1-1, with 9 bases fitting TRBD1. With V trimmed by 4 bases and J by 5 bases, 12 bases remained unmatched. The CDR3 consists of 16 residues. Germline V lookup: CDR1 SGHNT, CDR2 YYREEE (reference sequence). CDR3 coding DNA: TGTGCCAGCAGCCGTGGACACGGGACAGGGAATACTGAAGCTTTCTTT. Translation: CASSRGHGTGNTEAFF.

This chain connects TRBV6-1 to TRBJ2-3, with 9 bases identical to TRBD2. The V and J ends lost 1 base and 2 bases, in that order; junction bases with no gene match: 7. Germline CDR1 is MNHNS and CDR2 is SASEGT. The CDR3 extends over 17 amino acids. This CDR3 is CASSEGTSDLNTDTQYF. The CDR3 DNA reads TGTGCCAGCAGTGAAGGGACTAGCGACCTGAACACAGATACGCAGTATTTT.

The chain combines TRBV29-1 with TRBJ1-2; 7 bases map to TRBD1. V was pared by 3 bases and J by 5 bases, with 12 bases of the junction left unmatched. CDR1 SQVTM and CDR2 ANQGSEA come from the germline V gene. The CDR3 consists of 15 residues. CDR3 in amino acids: CSVDSKGAGGYGYTF. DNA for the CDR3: TGCAGCGTTGACTCAAAGGGGGCAGGTGGTTATGGCTACACCTTC.